The clone carrying this T cell receptor (beta chain) was seen a handful of times. Unique molecular identifiers featured in how the TCRbeta library was prepared. TCRdb recomputed calls from the PCR reads with MiXCR, one row per CDR3 protein. The sample consists of more than 250,000 distinct CDR3 sequences, about a tenth of them appearing once. The record originates from a study of T-cell reconstitution after alpha-beta-depleted transplantation in children. The germline gives CDR1 SGHNT, CDR2 YYREEE (reference sequence). The CDR3 is made up of 14 amino acids. Between the trimmed V and J ends, which lost 3 bases and 6 bases, there was a span of 12 bases.

The chain uses TRBV5-4 and TRBJ2-2, with D perhaps matching TRBD2 (5 bases). The TCR was taken from a human donor who donated a stem cell graft to a child with SCID. Sequenced material: PBMCs from the stem cell graft donor, taken from the stem cell graft. CDR3 sequence: CASSSGLTAGELFF. For the CDR3, the DNA is TGTGCCAGCAGCTCGGGGTTAACTGCCGGGGAGCTGTTTTTT.